This is a list of T cell receptor beta chains from one sample in a study of blood T cell repertoires in COVID-19. The protocol was immunoSEQ multiplex PCR, while the TCRdb copy is restricted to in-frame clones and leaves out a portion. The sample holds some 150,000 clones, 88% seen once. The sequenced material came from PBMCs or T cells enriched from blood (not recorded which). The receptor source for this set is a woman younger than 45 with acute COVID-19. Both conserved end residues are part of each CDR3. D genes are given only for firm matches. The size of a clone is reported for some rows only, either as once, few or many, or as a class for expanded clones.

DNA,CDR3,size,V,D,J
TGCGCCAGCAGCCAAGGGTTAGCTAGCGGGAGCGGTTTAGGCATTCAGTACTTC,CASSQGLASGSGLGIQYF,-,TRBV4-3,TRBD2,TRBJ2-4
TGTGCCAGCAGCGCCCGCACAACTGGAAACACCATATATTTT,CASSARTTGNTIYF,-,TRBV5-8,-,TRBJ1-3
TGTGCCAGCAGCCACCCCGCCGGGGGGAATCAGCCCCAGCATTTT,CASSHPAGGNQPQHF,-,TRBV5-8,-,TRBJ1-5
TGTGCCACCAGCAGAGATAGAGACAGGGCTTCACCCCTCCACTTT,CATSRDRDRASPLHF,-,TRBV15,TRBD1,TRBJ1-6
TGTGCCAGCAGCGTAGGAGACTGGGGCGCCTACGAGCAGTACTTC,CASSVGDWGAYEQYF,once,TRBV9,-,TRBJ2-7
TGTGCCAGCAAATTGGGACAGATGAACACTGAAGCTTTCTTT,CASKLGQMNTEAFF,few,TRBV27,TRBD1,TRBJ1-1
TGTGCCAGCTCCTTCGTCGGGTCGGGCACTGAAGCTTTCTTT,CASSFVGSGTEAFF,-,TRBV28,-,TRBJ1-1
TGTGCCAGCAGTGGGGAGGGCGGGAGCTACGAGCAGTACTTC,CASSGEGGSYEQYF,-,TRBV25-1,TRBD2,TRBJ2-7
TGTGCCAGCAGCTCGGGTCTAGCGGGAGATTCCGCACCGCAGTACTTC,CASSSGLAGDSAPQYF,-,TRBV7-2,TRBD2,TRBJ2-7
TGCGCCAGCAGCCAATCGAGGGATTTCACGGATACGCAGTATTTT,CASSQSRDFTDTQYF,-,TRBV4-1,-,TRBJ2-3
TGTGCCAGCAGTTCCCCGTTCGACGACAGTCTGAACACTGAAGCTTTCTTT,CASSSPFDDSLNTEAFF,-,TRBV28,-,TRBJ1-1
TGTGCCGGGCATAAAGGGGTACTCAACACTGAAGCTTTCTTT,CAGHKGVLNTEAFF,-,TRBV2,-,TRBJ1-1
TGTGCCAGCAGCTTATCCCTAGCGGGAGAGTATGAGCAGTTCTTC,CASSLSLAGEYEQFF,-,TRBV7-3,TRBD2,TRBJ2-1
TGTGCCAGCAACATAAAGAACAGCTACGAGCAGTACTTC,CASNIKNSYEQYF,-,TRBV6-5,-,TRBJ2-7
TGTGCCAGCAGCTTGAATCTAGCGGTAGCCAAAAACATTCAGTACTTC,CASSLNLAVAKNIQYF,-,TRBV5-4,TRBD2,TRBJ2-4
TGCGCCAGCAGCTTGGAACAGGGAACTGAAGCTTTCTTT,CASSLEQGTEAFF,-,TRBV5-1,-,TRBJ1-1
TGTGCCAGCAGCCCAGGGACTAGCGGGACCGCTCAAGAGACCCAGTACTTC,CASSPGTSGTAQETQYF,-,TRBV11-2,TRBD2,TRBJ2-5
TGTGCCAGCTCCGCGGGTAATGGCAGATCCTACGAGCAGTACTTC,CASSAGNGRSYEQYF,-,TRBV2,-,TRBJ2-7
TGTGCCAGCAGCTTAGGAGGACTAGCGGAATCAACCTACGAGCAGTACTTC,CASSLGGLAESTYEQYF,-,TRBV7-8,TRBD2,TRBJ2-7